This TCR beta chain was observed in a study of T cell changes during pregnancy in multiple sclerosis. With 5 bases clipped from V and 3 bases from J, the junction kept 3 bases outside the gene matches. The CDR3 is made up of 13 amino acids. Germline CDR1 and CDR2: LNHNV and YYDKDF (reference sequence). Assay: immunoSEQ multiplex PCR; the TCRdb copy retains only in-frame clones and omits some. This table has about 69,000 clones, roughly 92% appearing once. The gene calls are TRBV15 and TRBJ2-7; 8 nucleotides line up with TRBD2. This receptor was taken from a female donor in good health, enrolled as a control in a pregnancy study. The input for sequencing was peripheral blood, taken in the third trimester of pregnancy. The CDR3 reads CATSREGFYEQYF. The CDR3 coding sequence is TGTGCCACCAGCCGGGAGGGGTTCTACGAGCAGTACTTC.